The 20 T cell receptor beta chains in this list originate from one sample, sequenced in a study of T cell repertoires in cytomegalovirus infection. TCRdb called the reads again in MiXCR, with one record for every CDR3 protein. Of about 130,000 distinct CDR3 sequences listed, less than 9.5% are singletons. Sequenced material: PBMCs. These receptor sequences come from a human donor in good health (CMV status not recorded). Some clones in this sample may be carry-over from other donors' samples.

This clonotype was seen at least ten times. The CDR3 DNA is TGCAGTGCTCAGGTCGGGACTAGGTCCTACGAGCAGTACTTC. Translated, it gives CSAQVGTRSYEQYF. The J gene is TRBJ2-7, the V gene TRBV20-1, with 8 bases matching TRBD2. The CDR3 spans 14 residues. Per the germline V gene, CDR1 is DFQATT and CDR2 is SNEGSKA (reference sequence). V was pared by 5 bases and J by 1 base, with 7 bases of the junction left unmatched.

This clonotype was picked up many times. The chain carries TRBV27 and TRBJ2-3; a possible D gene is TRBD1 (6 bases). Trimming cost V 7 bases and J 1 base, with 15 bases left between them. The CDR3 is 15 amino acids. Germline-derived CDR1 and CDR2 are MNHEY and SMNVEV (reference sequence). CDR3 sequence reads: CASNFGQIGTDTQYF. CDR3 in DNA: TGTGCCAGCAATTTTGGACAGATCGGCACAGATACGCAGTATTTT.

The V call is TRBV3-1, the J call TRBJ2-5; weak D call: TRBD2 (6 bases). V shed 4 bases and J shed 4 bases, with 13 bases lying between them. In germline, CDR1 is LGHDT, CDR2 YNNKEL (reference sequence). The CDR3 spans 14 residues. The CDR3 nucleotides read TGTGCCAGCAGCCTGGGCCTGGGGGGAGAGACCCAGTACTTC. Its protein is CASSLGLGGETQYF.

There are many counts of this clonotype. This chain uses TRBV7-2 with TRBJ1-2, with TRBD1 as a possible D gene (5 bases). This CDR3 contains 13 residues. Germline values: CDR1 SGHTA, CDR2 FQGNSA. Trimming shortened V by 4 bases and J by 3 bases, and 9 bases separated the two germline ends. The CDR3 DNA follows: TGTGCCAGCAGCTCGAGAGGGGACTATGGCTACACCTTC. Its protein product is CASSSRGDYGYTF.

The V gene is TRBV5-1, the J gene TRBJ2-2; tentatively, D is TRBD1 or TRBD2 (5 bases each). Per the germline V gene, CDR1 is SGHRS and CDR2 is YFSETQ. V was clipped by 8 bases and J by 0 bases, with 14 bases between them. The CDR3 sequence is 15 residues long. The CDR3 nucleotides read TGCGCCAGTGGGTTCGGGGCCTCGAACACCGGGGAGCTGTTTTTT. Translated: CASGFGASNTGELFF.

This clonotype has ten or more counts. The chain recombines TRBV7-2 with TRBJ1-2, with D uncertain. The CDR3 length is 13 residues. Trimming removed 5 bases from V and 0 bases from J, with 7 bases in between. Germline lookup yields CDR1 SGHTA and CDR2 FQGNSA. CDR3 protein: CASSPSTNYGYTF. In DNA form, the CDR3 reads TGTGCCAGCAGCCCCAGTACTAACTATGGCTACACCTTC.

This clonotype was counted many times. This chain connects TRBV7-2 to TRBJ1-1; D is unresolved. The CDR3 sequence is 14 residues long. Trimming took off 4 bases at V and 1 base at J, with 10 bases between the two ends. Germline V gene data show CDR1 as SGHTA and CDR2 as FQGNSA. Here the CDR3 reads CASSSRPGNTEAFF. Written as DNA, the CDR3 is TGTGCCAGCAGCTCCCGACCAGGGAACACTGAAGCTTTCTTT.

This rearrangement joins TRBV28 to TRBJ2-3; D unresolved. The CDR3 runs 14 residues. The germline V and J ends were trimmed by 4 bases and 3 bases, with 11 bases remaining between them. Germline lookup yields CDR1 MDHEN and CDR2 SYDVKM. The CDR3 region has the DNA TGTGCCAGCAGTTCCTCCAGTTCAACAGATACGCAGTATTTT. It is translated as CASSSSSSTDTQYF.

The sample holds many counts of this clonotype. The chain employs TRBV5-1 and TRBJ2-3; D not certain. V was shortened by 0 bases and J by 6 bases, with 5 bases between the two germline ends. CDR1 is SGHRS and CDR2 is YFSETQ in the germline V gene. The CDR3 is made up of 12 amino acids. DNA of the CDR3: TGCGCCAGCAGCTTGGAACGGGATACGCAGTATTTT. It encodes CASSLERDTQYF.

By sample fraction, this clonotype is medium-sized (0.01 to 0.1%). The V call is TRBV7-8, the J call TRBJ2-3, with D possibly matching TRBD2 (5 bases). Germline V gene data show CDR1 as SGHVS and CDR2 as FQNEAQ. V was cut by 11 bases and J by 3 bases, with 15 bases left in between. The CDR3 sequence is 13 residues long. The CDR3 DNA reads TGTGCCTGCCGTGAGGGTTTTACAGATACGCAGTATTTT. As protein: CACREGFTDTQYF.

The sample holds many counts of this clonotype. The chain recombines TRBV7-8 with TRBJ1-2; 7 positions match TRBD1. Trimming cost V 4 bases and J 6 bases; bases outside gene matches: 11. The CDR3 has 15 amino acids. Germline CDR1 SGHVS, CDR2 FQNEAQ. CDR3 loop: CASSSPVVGGDGYTF. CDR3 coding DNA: TGTGCCAGCAGCTCCCCGGTTGTAGGGGGCGATGGCTACACCTTC.

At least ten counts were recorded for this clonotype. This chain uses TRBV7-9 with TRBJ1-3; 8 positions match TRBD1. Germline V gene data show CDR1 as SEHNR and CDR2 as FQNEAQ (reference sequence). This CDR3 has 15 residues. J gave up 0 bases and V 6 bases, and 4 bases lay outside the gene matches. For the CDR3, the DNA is TGTGCCAGCAGTGATGGACAGGGCTCTGGAAACACCATATATTTT. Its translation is CASSDGQGSGNTIYF.

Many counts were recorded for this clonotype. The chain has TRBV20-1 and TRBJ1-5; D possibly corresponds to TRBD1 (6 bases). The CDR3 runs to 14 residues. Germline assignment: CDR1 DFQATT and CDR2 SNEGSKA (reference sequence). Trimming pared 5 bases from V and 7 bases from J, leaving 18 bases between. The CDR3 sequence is CSASQRGAGQPQHF. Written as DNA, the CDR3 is TGCAGTGCTTCTCAGCGGGGGGCAGGGCAGCCCCAGCATTTT.

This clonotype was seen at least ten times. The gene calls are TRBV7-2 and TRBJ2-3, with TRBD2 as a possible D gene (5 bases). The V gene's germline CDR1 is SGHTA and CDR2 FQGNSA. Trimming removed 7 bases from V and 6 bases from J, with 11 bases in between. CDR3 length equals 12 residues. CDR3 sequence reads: CASTEGRDTQYF. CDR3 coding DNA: TGTGCCAGCACCGAGGGAAGGGATACGCAGTATTTT. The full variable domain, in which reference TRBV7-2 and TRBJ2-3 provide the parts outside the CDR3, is GAGVSQSPSNKVTEKGKDVELRCDPISGHTALYWYRQSLGQGLEFLIYFQGNSAPDKSGLPSDRFSAERTGGSVSTLTIQRTQQEDSAVYLCASTEGRDTQYFGPGTRLTVL.

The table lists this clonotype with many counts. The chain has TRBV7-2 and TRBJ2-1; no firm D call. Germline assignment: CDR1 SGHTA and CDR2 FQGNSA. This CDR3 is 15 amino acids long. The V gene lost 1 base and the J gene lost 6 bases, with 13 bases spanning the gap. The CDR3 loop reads CASSLGLVVSNEQFF. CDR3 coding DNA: TGTGCCAGCAGCTTAGGACTGGTGGTGAGCAATGAGCAGTTCTTC.

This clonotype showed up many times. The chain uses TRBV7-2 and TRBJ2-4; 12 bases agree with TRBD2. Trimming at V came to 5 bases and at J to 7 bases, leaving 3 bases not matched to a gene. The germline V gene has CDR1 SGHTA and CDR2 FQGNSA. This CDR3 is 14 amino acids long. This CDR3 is CASSPTSGGNIQYF. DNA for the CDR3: TGTGCCAGCAGCCCGACTAGCGGGGGTAACATTCAGTACTTC.

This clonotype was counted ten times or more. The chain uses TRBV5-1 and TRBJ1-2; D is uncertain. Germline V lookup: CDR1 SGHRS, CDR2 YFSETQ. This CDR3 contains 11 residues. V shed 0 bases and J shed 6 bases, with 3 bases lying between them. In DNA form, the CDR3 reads TGCGCCAGCAGCTTGGAACATGGCTACACCTTC. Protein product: CASSLEHGYTF.

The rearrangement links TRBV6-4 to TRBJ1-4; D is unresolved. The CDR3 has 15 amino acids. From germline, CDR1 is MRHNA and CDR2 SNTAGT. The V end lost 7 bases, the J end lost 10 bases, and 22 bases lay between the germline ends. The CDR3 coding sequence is TGTGCCAGCACTCCCCGGGTGACCCGAGACGGAAAACTGTTTTTT. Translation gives CASTPRVTRDGKLFF.

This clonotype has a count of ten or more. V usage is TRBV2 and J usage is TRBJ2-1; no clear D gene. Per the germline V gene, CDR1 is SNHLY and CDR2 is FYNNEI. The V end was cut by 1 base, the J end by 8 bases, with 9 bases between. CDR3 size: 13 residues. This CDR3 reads CASSEEVHDEQFF. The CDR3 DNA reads TGTGCCAGCAGTGAAGAGGTGCACGATGAGCAGTTCTTC.

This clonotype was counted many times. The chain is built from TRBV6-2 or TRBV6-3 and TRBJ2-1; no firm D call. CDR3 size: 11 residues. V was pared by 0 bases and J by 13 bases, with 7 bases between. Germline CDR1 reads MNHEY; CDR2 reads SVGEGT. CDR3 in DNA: TGTGCCAGCAGTTACTCGACTGGTCAGTTCTTC. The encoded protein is CASSYSTGQFF.